This entry lists 20 T cell receptor beta chains sequenced from one sample in a study of molecular identifiers for immune sequencing clone quantification. TCRdb re-called the PCR reads with MiXCR, one entry per CDR3 protein. The profile shows 550,000 to 750,000 distinct CDR3 sequences, 20% of them singletons. The sample comprised naive CD8+ T cells from blood, with Jurkat cell RNA spiked in. The subset is: FACS-sorted CD8+CD4-CCR7+CD45RA+ naive T cells. These TCRs come from a human donor in good health. Some libraries in this study had Jurkat cell RNA spiked in.

To note about this clonotype: A junction end diverges from the germline sequence, so it may reflect a read error. This chain links TRBV12-3 or TRBV12-4 with TRBJ1-2, with 7 bases identical to TRBD1. The CDR3 sequence is 13 residues long. CDR3 coding DNA: TGTGCCAGCAGTTTTCCAGGGGGGTATGGCCACACCTTC. It encodes CASSFPGGYGHTF.

This clonotype was seen a few times. The chain combines TRBV13 with TRBJ2-1, with a tentative D call TRBD2 (7 bases). CDR3 length: 14 amino acids. Trimming removed 6 bases from V and 3 bases from J, with 12 bases in between. Per the germline V gene, CDR1 is PRHDT and CDR2 is FYEKMQ (reference sequence). CDR3 nucleotides: TGTGCCAGCAGAATGAGGGGGGGCTACAATGAGCAGTTCTTC. Translating it yields CASRMRGGYNEQFF.

Worth noting for this clonotype: This may be a read error, as it is one base from a much larger clone. This chain connects TRBV7-8 to TRBJ2-5, with a possible D match to TRBD2 (7 bases). Germline V gene data show CDR1 as SGHVS and CDR2 as FQNEAQ. This CDR3 is built from 16 residues. This CDR3 reads CAISLGGERDQETQYF. CDR3 in DNA: TGTGCCATCAGCTTAGGGGGGGAGAGGGACCAAGAGACCCAGTACTTC.

This clonotype was counted only a few times. This sequence joins TRBV4-3 and TRBJ2-2, with a possible D match to TRBD1 (5 bases). The CDR3 covers 18 residues. Germline loops: CDR1 LGHNA, CDR2 YSLEER. The ends were cut back, 0 bases at V and 0 bases at J, with 14 bases in the middle. The CDR3 loop reads CASSQDSLTATNTGELFF. The CDR3 nucleotides are TGCGCCAGCAGCCAAGACTCCCTGACAGCTACGAACACCGGGGAGCTGTTTTTT.

This clonotype was detected ten times or more. The chain links TRBV29-1 to TRBJ1-1, with TRBD1 as a possible D gene (6 bases). V lost 1 base to trimming and J lost 0 bases, with 21 bases between them. The CDR3 extends over 18 amino acids. Looked up from germline, CDR1 is SQVTM and CDR2 is ANQGSEA. The CDR3 DNA reads TGCAGCGTTGAAGTGCCGGGACAAGCTAATAGACTGAACACTGAAGCTTTCTTT. Amino acid sequence: CSVEVPGQANRLNTEAFF.

Concerning this clonotype itself: A much more abundant neighbour one base away suggests this may be a read error. The V call is TRBV12-3 or TRBV12-4, the J call TRBJ1-1; D unresolved. The CDR3 covers 15 residues. V shed 6 bases and J shed 0 bases, with 14 bases lying between them. This CDR3 is CASSRVESMNTEAFF. For the CDR3, the DNA is TGTGCCAGCAGCCGGGTGGAGAGTATGAACACTGAAGCTTTCTTT.

This clonotype was seen many times. The genes are TRBV7-9 and TRBJ1-1; a weak D match, TRBD1 (6 bases). Germline V gene data show CDR1 as SEHNR and CDR2 as FQNEAQ (reference sequence). V was pared by 1 base and J by 4 bases, with 19 bases between. The CDR3 consists of 17 residues. The CDR3 DNA is TGTGCCAGCAGCTTAGTTTCCTGGGGTGGCAGGGGCACTGAAGCTTTCTTT. It encodes CASSLVSWGGRGTEAFF.

This clonotype appeared a single time. This may stem from a read error, because a much larger clone lies one nucleotide away. This chain links TRBV5-1 with TRBJ2-7; 7 nucleotides agree with TRBD1. The CDR3 consists of 13 residues. Germline CDR1 reads SGHRS; CDR2 reads YFSETQ. The J segment lost 5 bases and the V segment lost 8 bases, leaving 10 bases of the junction unmatched. CDR3 sequence reads: CARRREGANEQYF. CDR3 bases: TGCGCCAGAAGAAGAGAGGGGGCGAACGAGCAGTACTTC.

V and J are TRBV7-9 and TRBJ1-1; D possibly corresponds to TRBD1 (5 bases). V was clipped by 5 bases and J by 1 base, with 17 bases between them. The germline V gene has CDR1 SEHNR and CDR2 FQNEAQ (reference sequence). CDR3 length: 16 residues. CDR3 DNA: TGTGCCAGCAGCCAAGCCCTACAGGCGGCGAACACTGAAGCTTTCTTT. Residues: CASSQALQAANTEAFF.

There are a few counts of this clonotype. The chain couples TRBV5-1 to TRBJ2-1; 8 nucleotides align to TRBD2. This CDR3 comprises 14 residues. CDR1 is SGHRS and CDR2 is YFSETQ in the germline V gene. The trim removed 0 bases at V and 9 bases at J, leaving 5 bases unmatched. CDR3 sequence: CASSLVAGTGEQFF. CDR3 DNA sequence: TGCGCCAGCAGCTTGGTAGCGGGAACGGGTGAGCAGTTCTTC.

Points on this clonotype: This could be a read error, since a much larger clone is one nucleotide away. Since the CDR3 does not end with the conserved phenylalanine or tryptophan, this likely comes from a read error. The CDR3 sequence: CATSGGPGTAENIQYL. DNA of the CDR3: TGTGCCACCAGTGGGGGCCCCGGGACGGCGGAAAACATTCAGTACCTC. V and J are TRBV24-1 and TRBJ2-4; D is possibly TRBD1 or TRBD2 (5 bases each). With 5 bases removed from V and 5 bases from J, the gap between germline ends came to 18 bases. The CDR3 extends over 16 amino acids. From germline, CDR1 is KGHDR and CDR2 SFDVKD.

Many counts were recorded for this clonotype. The chain combines TRBV28 with TRBJ1-3; D is uncertain. Per germline, CDR1 MDHEN and CDR2 SYDVKM. The CDR3 has 14 residues. Trimming shortened V by 3 bases and J by 2 bases, and 8 bases separated the two germline ends. CDR3 in DNA: TGTGCCAGCAGTTTGCGTGGAACTGGAAACACCATATATTTT. It is translated as CASSLRGTGNTIYF. Looking up the rest from reference TRBV28 and TRBJ1-3 gives the full variable domain: DVKVTQSSRYLVKRTGEKVFLECVQDMDHENMFWYRQDPGLGLRLIYFSYDVKMKEKGDIPEGYSVSREKKERFSLILESASTNQTSMYLCASSLRGTGNTIYFGEGSWLTVV.

This clonotype was counted many times. The chain is built from TRBV7-6 and TRBJ2-3; the match to TRBD1 covers 8 bases. The ends lost 3 bases at V and 3 bases at J; junction bases unmatched: 5. CDR3 length equals 15 residues. The germline gives CDR1 SGHVS, CDR2 FNYEAQ. The CDR3 region has the DNA TGTGCCAGCAGCTTCGGACAGGGTAGGACAGATACGCAGTATTTT. It is translated as CASSFGQGRTDTQYF.

As to this clonotype: The missing conserved phenylalanine or tryptophan at the end of this CDR3 makes a read error likely. V gene TRBV28 combines with J gene TRBJ2-1; the match to TRBD2 covers 15 bases. Germline assignment: CDR1 MDHEN and CDR2 SYDVKM. Trimming removed 4 bases from V and 2 bases from J; junction bases left unmatched: 9. The CDR3 length is 19 residues. CDR3 nucleotide sequence: TGTGCCAGCAGTTCGGGACTAGCGGGAGGACGAGGGACCTACAATGAGCAGTTCTCC. Translated: CASSSGLAGGRGTYNEQFS.

This clonotype was recorded at least ten times. This rearrangement joins TRBV6-5 to TRBJ2-3; no firm D call. Germline lookup yields CDR1 MNHEY and CDR2 SVGAGI. V lost 1 base and J 3 bases, leaving 5 bases between the germline ends. The CDR3 sequence is 13 residues long. The CDR3 sequence is CASSYYITDTQYF. The CDR3 DNA is TGTGCCAGCAGTTACTACATAACAGATACGCAGTATTTT.

To note about this clonotype: With a much larger clone just one base away, this may be a read error. V gene TRBV9 combines with J gene TRBJ1-1, with a tentative D call TRBD1 (5 bases). The CDR3 contains 13 residues. CDR1 is SGDLS and CDR2 is YYNGEE in the germline V gene. The V and J ends lost 2 bases and 6 bases respectively, with 11 bases between them. The CDR3 loop reads CASSVGGVAEAFF. The CDR3 bases are TGTGCCAGCAGCGTTGGGGGTGTCGCTGAAGCTTTCTTT.

This clonotype has just a few counts. Relative to the germline gene, one junction end is altered; a read error may explain this. V is TRBV5-3 and J is TRBJ2-7; TRBD2 aligns across 10 bases. TRBV5-3 is classed as an ORF, of uncertain function. CDR3 length equals 15 residues. This CDR3 reads CASSFLAGASYEQYF. The CDR3 nucleotides are TGTGCCAGCAGCTTCCTAGCGGGGGCCTCCTACGAGCAGTACTTC.

A single count supports this clonotype. A read error is possible here, since a much larger clone lies one base away. The chain combines TRBV2 with TRBJ1-1; D gene ambiguous. Germline lookup yields CDR1 SNHLY and CDR2 FYNNEI. Trimming cost V 6 bases and J 6 bases, with 14 bases left between them. The CDR3 extends over 13 amino acids. The DNA for the CDR3 is TGTGCCAGCAGAAATGACGGAAACGCTGAAGCTTTCTTT. This sequence encodes CASRNDGNAEAFF.

In regard to this clonotype: The junction departs from the called germline gene at one end, perhaps through a read error. In DNA form, the CDR3 reads TGTGCCAGCAGCTTGGGGAGGACAGGGGGCGGTTACGAGCAGCACTTC. The encoded protein is CASSLGRTGGGYEQHF. This chain links TRBV5-3 with TRBJ2-7; 11 nucleotides agree with TRBD1. TRBV5-3 is designated an ORF whose function remains uncertain. This CDR3 spans 16 amino acids.

In this sample, this clonotype turned up many times. The chain links TRBV5-8 to TRBJ2-7, with no clear D. The V gene's germline CDR1 is SGHTS and CDR2 YDEGEE. Trimming removed 0 bases from V and 3 bases from J, with 13 bases in between. The CDR3 is 15 amino acids. The CDR3 loop reads CASSLAQPPFYEQYF. The CDR3 DNA sequence: TGTGCCAGCAGCTTGGCGCAGCCTCCTTTCTACGAGCAGTACTTC.